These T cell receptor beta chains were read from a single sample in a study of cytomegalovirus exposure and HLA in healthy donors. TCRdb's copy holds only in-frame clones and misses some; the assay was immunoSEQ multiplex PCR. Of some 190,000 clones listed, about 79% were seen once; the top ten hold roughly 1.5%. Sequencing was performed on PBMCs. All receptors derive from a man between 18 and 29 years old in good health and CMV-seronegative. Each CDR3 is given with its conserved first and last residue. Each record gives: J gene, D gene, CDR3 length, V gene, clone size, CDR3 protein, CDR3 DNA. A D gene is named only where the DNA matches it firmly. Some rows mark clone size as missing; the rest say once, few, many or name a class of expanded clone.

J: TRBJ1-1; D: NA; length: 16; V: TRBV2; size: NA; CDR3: CAIRGGSLGMNTEAFF; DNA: TGTGCCATAAGGGGGGGGTCCCTGGGGATGAACACTGAAGCTTTCTTT
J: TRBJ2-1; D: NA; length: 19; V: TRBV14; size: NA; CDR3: CASSRNERPTGWSYNEQFF; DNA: TGTGCCAGCAGCCGGAACGAGCGTCCCACAGGGTGGTCCTACAATGAGCAGTTCTTC
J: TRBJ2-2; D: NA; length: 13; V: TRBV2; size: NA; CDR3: CASRPGYTGELFF; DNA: TGTGCCAGCAGGCCCGGTTACACCGGGGAGCTGTTTTTT
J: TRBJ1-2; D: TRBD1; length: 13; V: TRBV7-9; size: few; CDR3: CASSLRDSHGYTF; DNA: TGTGCCAGCAGCCTGAGGGACAGCCATGGCTACACCTTC
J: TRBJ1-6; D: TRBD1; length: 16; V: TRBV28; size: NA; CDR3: CASSLSAGTGDSPLHF; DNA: TGTGCCAGCAGTTTATCCGCCGGGACAGGAGATTCACCCCTCCACTTT
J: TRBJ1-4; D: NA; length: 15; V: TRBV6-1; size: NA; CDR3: CASSEGGGANEKLFF; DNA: TGTGCCAGCAGTGAAGGAGGGGGGGCTAATGAAAAACTGTTTTTT
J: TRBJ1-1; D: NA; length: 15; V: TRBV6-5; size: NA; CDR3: CASSYSIPDGGEAFF; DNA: TGTGCCAGCAGTTACTCGATTCCGGACGGGGGTGAAGCTTTCTTT
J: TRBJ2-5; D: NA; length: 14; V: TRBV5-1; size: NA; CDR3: CASSLGGVQETQYF; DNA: TGCGCCAGCAGCTTGGGGGGCGTTCAAGAGACCCAGTACTTC
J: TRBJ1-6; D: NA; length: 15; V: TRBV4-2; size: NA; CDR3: CASSQDPGKASPLHF; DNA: TGTGCCAGCAGCCAAGATCCGGGGAAGGCTTCACCCCTCCACTTT
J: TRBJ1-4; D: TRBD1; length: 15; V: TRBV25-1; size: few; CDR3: CASSESRTGSEKLFF; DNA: TGTGCCAGCAGTGAATCCCGGACAGGGAGTGAAAAACTGTTTTTT
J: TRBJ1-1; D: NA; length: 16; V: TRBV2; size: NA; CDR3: CASRGRRYEMNTEAFF; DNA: TGTGCCAGCAGGGGGAGGCGGTATGAGATGAACACTGAAGCTTTCTTT
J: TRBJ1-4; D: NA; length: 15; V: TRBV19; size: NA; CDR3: CASSISGGRTEKLFF; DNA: TGTGCCAGTAGTATATCGGGGGGGCGAACTGAAAAACTGTTTTTT
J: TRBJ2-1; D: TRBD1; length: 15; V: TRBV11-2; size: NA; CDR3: CASSPRDRLYNEQFF; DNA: TGTGCCAGCAGTCCCCGGGACAGGTTGTACAATGAGCAGTTCTTC
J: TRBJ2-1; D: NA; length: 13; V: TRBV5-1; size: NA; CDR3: CASSLLQYNEQFF; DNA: TGCGCCAGCAGCTTGCTCCAGTACAATGAGCAGTTCTTC
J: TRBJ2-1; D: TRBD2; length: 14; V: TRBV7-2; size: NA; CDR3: CATKAGGGRNEQFF; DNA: TGTGCCACCAAGGCGGGAGGGGGTCGCAATGAGCAGTTCTTC
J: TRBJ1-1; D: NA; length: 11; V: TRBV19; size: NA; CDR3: CASSPGCEAFF; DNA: TGTGCCAGTAGTCCGGGATGTGAAGCTTTCTTT
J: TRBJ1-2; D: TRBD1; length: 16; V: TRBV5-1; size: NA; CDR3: CASSPTAGGNNYGYTF; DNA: TGCGCCAGCAGCCCGACCGCAGGGGGCAATAACTATGGCTACACCTTC
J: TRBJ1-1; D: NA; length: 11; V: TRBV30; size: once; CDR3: CAWTGDTEAFF; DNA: TGTGCCTGGACAGGGGACACTGAAGCTTTCTTT
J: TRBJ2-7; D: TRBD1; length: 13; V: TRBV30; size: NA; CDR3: CAWNTGVTYEQYF; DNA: TGTGCCTGGAATACAGGGGTAACTTACGAGCAGTACTTC
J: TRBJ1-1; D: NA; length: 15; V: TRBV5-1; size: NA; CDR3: CASSLGPQGATEAFF; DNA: TGCGCCAGCAGCTTGGGGCCACAGGGTGCCACTGAAGCTTTCTTT
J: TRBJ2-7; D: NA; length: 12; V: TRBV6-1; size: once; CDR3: CASRLAGYEQYF; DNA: TGTGCCAGCAGACTGGCGGGATACGAGCAGTACTTC
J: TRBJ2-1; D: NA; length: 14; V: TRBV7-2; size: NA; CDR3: CASSARGSYNEQFF; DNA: TGTGCCAGCAGCGCCAGGGGCTCCTACAATGAGCAGTTCTTC
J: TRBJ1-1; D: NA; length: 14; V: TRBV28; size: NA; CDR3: CASSPAGAGTEAFF; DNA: TGTGCCAGCAGTCCCGCGGGTGCCGGCACTGAAGCTTTCTTT
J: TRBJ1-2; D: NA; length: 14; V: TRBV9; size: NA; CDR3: CASSVEQGGYGYTF; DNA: TGTGCCAGCAGCGTGGAGCAGGGAGGTTATGGCTACACCTTC
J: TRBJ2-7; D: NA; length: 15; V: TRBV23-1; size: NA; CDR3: CASSPGGQGDHEQYF; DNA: TGCGCCAGCAGTCCCGGGGGGCAGGGAGACCACGAGCAGTACTTC
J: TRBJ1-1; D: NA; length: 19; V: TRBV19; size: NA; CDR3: CASSRYSGTENLMNTEAFF; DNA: TGTGCCAGTAGCAGGTACTCGGGGACTGAGAACCTCATGAACACTGAAGCTTTCTTT
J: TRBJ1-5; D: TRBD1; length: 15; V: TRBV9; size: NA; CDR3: CASSKDGTDHQPQHF; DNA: TGTGCCAGCAGCAAGGATGGGACAGACCATCAGCCCCAGCATTTT
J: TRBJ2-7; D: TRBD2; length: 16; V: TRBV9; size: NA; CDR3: CASSVEWRGRGAEQYF; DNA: TGTGCCAGCAGCGTAGAGTGGCGGGGGAGAGGGGCTGAGCAGTACTTC
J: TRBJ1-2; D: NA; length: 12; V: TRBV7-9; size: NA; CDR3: CSSSLGSYGYTF; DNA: TGTTCCAGCAGCTTAGGCAGCTATGGCTACACCTTC
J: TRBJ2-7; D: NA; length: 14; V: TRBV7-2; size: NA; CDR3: CASSLSQGLYEQYF; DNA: TGTGCCAGCAGCTTATCCCAGGGTCTTTACGAGCAGTACTTC
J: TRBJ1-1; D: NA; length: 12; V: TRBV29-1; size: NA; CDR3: CSGETEGSEAFF; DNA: TGCAGCGGGGAAACCGAGGGAAGTGAAGCTTTCTTT
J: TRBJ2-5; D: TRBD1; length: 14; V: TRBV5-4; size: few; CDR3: CASSADRGRETQYF; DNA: TGTGCCAGCAGCGCAGACAGGGGCAGAGAGACCCAGTACTTC
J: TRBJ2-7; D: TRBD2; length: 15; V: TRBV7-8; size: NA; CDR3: CASSLGLAGVPEQYF; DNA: TGTGCCAGCAGCTTAGGACTAGCGGGAGTCCCCGAGCAGTACTTC
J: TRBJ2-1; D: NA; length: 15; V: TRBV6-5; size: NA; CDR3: CASSYTGDSYNEQFF; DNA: TGTGCCAGCAGTTATACAGGGGACTCATACAATGAGCAGTTCTTC
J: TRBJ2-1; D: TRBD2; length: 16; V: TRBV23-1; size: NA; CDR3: CASSHPLREGRNEQFF; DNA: TGCGCCAGCAGTCACCCCCTACGGGAGGGCCGGAATGAGCAGTTCTTC
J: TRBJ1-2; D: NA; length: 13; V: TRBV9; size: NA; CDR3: CASSPRGVGGYTF; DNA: TGTGCCAGCAGCCCCCGGGGGGTAGGGGGCTACACCTTC
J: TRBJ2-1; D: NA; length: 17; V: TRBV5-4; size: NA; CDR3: CASSLRPAASHFNEQFF; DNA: TGTGCCAGCAGCTTGCGGCCCGCAGCGAGTCACTTCAATGAGCAGTTCTTC
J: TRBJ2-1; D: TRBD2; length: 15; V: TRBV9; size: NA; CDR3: CASSASGGDYNEQFF; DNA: TGTGCCAGCAGCGCTAGCGGGGGGGATTACAATGAGCAGTTCTTC
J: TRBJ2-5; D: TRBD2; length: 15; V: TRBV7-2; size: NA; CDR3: CASSLVRGAPGTQYF; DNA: TGTGCCAGCAGCTTAGTGCGGGGGGCCCCGGGGACCCAGTACTTC
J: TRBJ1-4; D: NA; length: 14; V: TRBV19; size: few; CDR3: CASREWGENEKLFF; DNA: TGTGCCAGTCGAGAGTGGGGGGAGAATGAAAAACTGTTTTTT
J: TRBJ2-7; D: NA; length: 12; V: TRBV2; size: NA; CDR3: CASSAGPYEQYF; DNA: TGTGCCAGCAGTGCGGGTCCCTACGAGCAGTACTTC
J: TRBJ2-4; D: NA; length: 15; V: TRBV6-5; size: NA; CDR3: CASSSPSVAENIQYF; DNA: TGTGCCAGCAGTTCGCCTAGTGTGGCGGAAAACATTCAGTACTTC
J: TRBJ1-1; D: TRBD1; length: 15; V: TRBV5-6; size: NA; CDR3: CASSSRTGRNTEAFF; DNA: TGTGCCAGCAGCTCTCGGACAGGCAGGAACACTGAAGCTTTCTTT
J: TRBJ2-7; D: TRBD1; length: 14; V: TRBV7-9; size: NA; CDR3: CASSDRDRGSEQYF; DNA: TGTGCCAGCAGCGACCGGGACAGGGGCTCCGAGCAGTACTTC